The 9 T cell receptor beta chains reported below all come from one sample, sequenced in a study of T cell repertoires in cytomegalovirus infection. TCRdb re-analysed the reads in MiXCR, keeping a single row per CDR3 protein. The sample consists of roughly 990,000 distinct CDR3 sequences, approximately 33% of them appearing once. For these TCRs, the target antigens are not known. The starting material was cultured CD8+ T cells from PBMCs, obtained from culture after CMV antigen stimulation. These receptors came from a human donor in good health (CMV status not recorded). Some clones in this sample may be carry-over from other donors' samples.

Details on this clonotype: This may come from a read error, since a much larger clone is one base off. The CDR3 does not end in the conserved phenylalanine or tryptophan, so this is likely a read error. The chain recombines TRBV7-2 with TRBJ1-5, with unresolved D. The CDR3 runs 11 residues. Germline V gene data show CDR1 as SGHTA and CDR2 as FQGNSA. Trimming cost V 5 bases and J 8 bases, with 7 bases left between them. In DNA form, the CDR3 reads TGTGCCAGCAGCAAAGGAGAGCCCCAGCATCTT. It specifies CASSKGEPQHL.

The gene calls are TRBV28 and TRBJ1-1, with 7 bases fitting TRBD1. V shed 5 bases and J 3 bases; nucleotides not matched to a gene: 9. The germline V gene encodes CDR1 MDHEN and CDR2 SYDVKM. There are 15 residues in the CDR3. The CDR3 sequence is CASSPRGQRYTEAFF. For the CDR3, the DNA is TGTGCCAGCAGTCCGAGGGGACAGAGATACACTGAAGCTTTCTTT.

The J gene is TRBJ1-1, the V gene TRBV4-1; D may be TRBD1 (6 bases). The CDR3 is made up of 15 amino acids. Germline V lookup: CDR1 MGHRA, CDR2 YSYEKL. The germline V and J ends were trimmed by 1 base and 11 bases, with 20 bases remaining between them. The CDR3 DNA sequence: TGCGCCAGCAGCCAAGTAGCGGGAAGGGGGATTTTGGCTTTCTTT. It specifies CASSQVAGRGILAFF.

This clonotype was seen only a few times. This sequence joins TRBV10-3 and TRBJ1-5, with D possibly TRBD1 on 5 matching bases. The CDR3 spans 15 residues. The germline V gene has CDR1 ENHRY and CDR2 SYGVKD. V was shortened by 4 bases and J by 0 bases, with 10 bases between the two germline ends. The CDR3 nucleotides are TGTGCCATCAGTGGGGGCCCTTATAGCAATCAGCCCCAGCATTTT. Its protein is CAISGGPYSNQPQHF.

This clonotype appeared many times. V is TRBV28 and J is TRBJ1-4, with a tentative D call TRBD1 (5 bases). V lost 8 bases to trimming and J lost 0 bases, with 13 bases between them. The CDR3 is 15 amino acids. Per the germline V gene, CDR1 is MDHEN and CDR2 is SYDVKM. CDR3 amino acids: CASLRQPSTNEKLFF. In DNA form, the CDR3 reads TGTGCCAGCCTTCGACAGCCATCAACTAATGAAAAACTGTTTTTT.

The chain is built from TRBV5-4 and TRBJ1-2; a possible D gene is TRBD1 (6 bases). The germline V gene encodes CDR1 SGHNT and CDR2 YYREEE (reference sequence). V was clipped by 4 bases and J by 2 bases, with 15 bases between them. The CDR3 totals 15 residues. DNA of the CDR3: TGTGCCAGCAGCCATTCACAGGGCGTGAACTATGGCTACACCTTC. This gives the protein CASSHSQGVNYGYTF.

Ten or more counts support this clonotype. The genes are TRBV7-6 and TRBJ2-2; TRBD1 matches at 10 bases. The CDR3 is made up of 17 amino acids. V shed 5 bases, J shed 6 bases, and the junction held 12 bases outside the gene matches. Germline CDR1 and CDR2: SGHVS and FNYEAQ. As DNA, the CDR3 is TGTGCCAGCAGCCGAACAACAAGGACAGGGGGTGCCGGGGAGCTGTTTTTT. As protein: CASSRTTRTGGAGELFF.

The V and J genes are TRBV5-6 and TRBJ1-2; D remains ambiguous. Trimming cost V 4 bases and J 1 base, with 20 bases left between them. CDR1 SGHDT and CDR2 YYEEEE come from the germline V gene. The CDR3 totals 17 residues. The DNA of the CDR3 is TGTGCCAGCAGCCAAATAATTCAAACAAGGTTTAACTATGGCTACACCTTC. It specifies CASSQIIQTRFNYGYTF.

A remark on this clonotype: The junction differs from germline at one of its ends, possibly a read error. This sequence joins TRBV12-5 and TRBJ1-2; no clear D. CDR3 length equals 11 residues. From germline, CDR1 is LGHNT and CDR2 FRNRAP. The CDR3 here is CASGLAGVVAF. DNA for the CDR3: TGTGCTAGTGGTTTGGCCGGGGTAGTTGCCTTC.